This is a list of T cell receptor beta chains from one sample in a study of patients and donors after allogeneic stem cell transplantation. TCRdb independently ran MiXCR on the RT-PCR reads; one entry per CDR3 protein. This table has under 95,000 distinct CDR3 sequences, about 5% appearing once. Sequencing was carried out using blood, either unsorted or a sorted T cell fraction (not recorded which). Source of these receptors: a human donor who was either an allogeneic HSCT recipient or a stem cell or donor lymphocyte infusion donor (not recorded which). It is not recorded whose cells these are; they may come from a transplant donor. Each CDR3 is given with its conserved first and last residue. The order of the fields is CDR3 length, V gene, D gene, clone size, J gene, CDR3 DNA, CDR3 protein. A D gene is named only where the DNA matches it firmly. Where a row states a size, it is once, few, many or the class of an expanded clone; other rows omit it.

length: 16
V: TRBV6-1
D: .
size: few
J: TRBJ2-1
DNA: TGTGCCAGCATCCAGAACAACAGGGTTTCCTACAATGAGCAGTTCTTC
CDR3: CASIQNNRVSYNEQFF

length: 15
V: TRBV9
D: .
size: many
J: TRBJ1-4
DNA: TGTGCCAGCAGCTCTCCCGGGACACTGAATGAAAAACTGTTTTTT
CDR3: CASSSPGTLNEKLFF

length: 15
V: TRBV13
D: .
size: many
J: TRBJ1-5
DNA: TGTGCCAGCAGCTTAGGCCGGACAGACAATCAGCCCCAGCATTTT
CDR3: CASSLGRTDNQPQHF

length: 13
V: TRBV7-8
D: .
size: many
J: TRBJ2-7
DNA: TGTGCCAGCAGCCGAGGTCCTACCTCCGAGCAGTACTTC
CDR3: CASSRGPTSEQYF

length: 14
V: TRBV5-1
D: .
size: many
J: TRBJ1-1
DNA: TGCGCCAGCAGCCCCCGTGGGGTGAACACTGAAGCTTTCTTT
CDR3: CASSPRGVNTEAFF

length: 17
V: TRBV6-1
D: .
size: many
J: TRBJ2-2
DNA: TGTGCCAGCAGTGGAGGACAGACTTTCACCTACACCGGGGAGCTGTTTTTT
CDR3: CASSGGQTFTYTGELFF

length: 13
V: TRBV29-1
D: TRBD1
size: many
J: TRBJ1-2
DNA: TGCAGCGTTGAGGGAACAGGGGCTGCGGGCTACACCTTC
CDR3: CSVEGTGAAGYTF

length: 15
V: TRBV2
D: TRBD1
size: many
J: TRBJ2-7
DNA: TGTGCCAGCAGTGGGGACTTGACAGGGGCCTACGAGCAGTACTTC
CDR3: CASSGDLTGAYEQYF

length: 18
V: TRBV5-1
D: TRBD2
size: many
J: TRBJ2-5
DNA: TGCGCCAGCAGCTTAGGGGGTTCCTCTAGCGGGGGTGAGGAGACCCAGTACTTC
CDR3: CASSLGGSSSGGEETQYF

length: 16
V: TRBV15
D: .
size: few
J: TRBJ1-5
DNA: TGTGCCACCAGCAGAGAGGCAGGGGTGAGCGGTCAGCCCCAGCATTTT
CDR3: CATSREAGVSGQPQHF

length: 13
V: TRBV20-1
D: .
size: many
J: TRBJ1-1
DNA: TGCAGTGCTCCCACAGGGAGGACCGCTGAAGCTTTCTTT
CDR3: CSAPTGRTAEAFF

length: 15
V: TRBV4-1
D: TRBD1
size: .
J: TRBJ2-4
DNA: TGCGCCAGCAGCCAGCCGGGACAGGGCAGGGACATTCAGTACTTC
CDR3: CASSQPGQGRDIQYF

length: 17
V: TRBV12-3/TRBV12-4
D: TRBD2
size: many
J: TRBJ2-3
DNA: TGTGCCAGCAGTCCCTACCCGACTAGCGGGGCTATTTATACGCAGTATTTT
CDR3: CASSPYPTSGAIYTQYF